This T cell receptor (beta chain) was documented in a study of shared T cell receptors in the human thymus. Data came from immunoSEQ multiplex PCR; TCRdb stores just in-frame clones and leaves some out. Altogether around 730,000 clones are present, 80% to 90% being singletons, with the ten largest covering about 0.0098%. The CDR3 has 19 residues. With V trimmed by 1 base and J by 2 bases, 9 bases remained unmatched. From germline, CDR1 is MDHEN and CDR2 SYDVKM. These data were also filed under a second study, of human thymus T cells. That source adds: The source of the thymus tissue was resections taken during corrective heart surgery. Thymic and blood repertoires seemed to show skewed V and J gene use.

This sequence was found in a girl in the first two years of life with a congenital heart defect. V usage is TRBV28 and J usage is TRBJ2-1; 12 nucleotides match TRBD2. The sequenced material came from thymocytes. The CDR3 DNA sequence: TGTGCCAGCAGTTTATATGGACTAGCGGGGCCCACCACCTACAATGAGCAGTTCTTC. This gives the protein CASSLYGLAGPTTYNEQFF.